What follows is one TCR beta chain and its context. Other nucleotide sequences in the sample specify the same CDR3. The CDR3 loop spans 15 amino acids. Germline assignment: CDR1 SGHRS and CDR2 YFSETQ. The V and J ends lost 3 bases and 6 bases, in that order; junction bases with no gene match: 8. This entry belongs to a study of blood T cell repertoires in COVID-19. On the study more broadly: Samples taken during acute and convalescent COVID-19 were collected in the United States, Italy and Spain. Sample material is recorded as cDNA or gDNA derived from T cells, B-cell-depleted T cells, or PBMCs.

Original methodology: Estimates of nucleated cell counts were drawn from the amplification of reference gene primers. Measured with immunoSEQ multiplex PCR; TCRdb has only the in-frame clones, and not every one. The V and J calls and clone size come from that table; D and trimming were worked out from the DNA. The top ten clones hold 5.1% of a sample with roughly 77,000 clones, approximately 88% of them seen once. The sequence was collected from a human donor in a cohort sampled during active COVID-19. The chain employs TRBV5-1 and TRBJ2-3; 9 bases are a match to TRBD2. The sample consisted of peripheral blood. The CDR3 region is CASSSQAGGSDTQYF. The CDR3 DNA reads as TGCGCCAGCAGCTCTCAAGCGGGGGGCTCGGATACGCAGTATTTT.